This T cell receptor beta chain emerged from a study of T cell responses to AZD1222 COVID-19 vaccine. Regarding the study as a whole: With two AZD1222 doses given, Spike-specific TCR breadth and depth both rose.

For this clone: Antigen specificity is unknown.

The table came from immunoSEQ multiplex PCR; TCRdb's copy has only in-frame clones and leaves some out. The table has 90,000 to 150,000 clones, 85% to 90% seen once. The source of this sequence is an adult in good health. Sequenced here: peripheral blood, sampled on day 0 of AZD1222 vaccination.

The CDR3 is CASSLNRDYEQYF. DNA for the CDR3: TGTGCCAGCAGCTTGAACAGGGACTACGAGCAGTACTTC. The rearrangement links TRBV7-2 to TRBJ2-7, with D possibly being TRBD1 (6 bases). This CDR3 has 13 residues. Germline assignment: CDR1 SGHTA and CDR2 FQGNSA. The V end lost 3 bases, the J end lost 3 bases, and 9 bases lay between the germline ends.